These 29 T cell receptor beta chains came from one sample sequenced in a study of blood T cells in healthy people across ages. Next came a second PCR, run for roughly 6 to 11 cycles, which used a sample-barcoded 5' primer along with a J-beta primer mix. MiXCR was run by TCRdb on the 5' RACE reads, yielding one entry per CDR3 protein. The top ten clones hold about 22% of a sample with about 970,000 distinct CDR3 sequences, roughly half of them seen once. The specimen sequenced was blood. Receptors were obtained from a woman aged 55-69 years in good health.

The chain links TRBV2 to TRBJ2-1; 11 positions match TRBD1. J lost 7 bases, V lost 7 bases, and 6 bases had no gene match. Germline CDR1 is SNHLY and CDR2 is FYNNEI. CDR3 length equals 14 residues. The CDR3 is CASTPGTGGNEQFF. The CDR3 DNA reads TGTGCCAGCACTCCCGGGACAGGGGGGAATGAGCAGTTCTTC.

This clonotype has only a few counts. The CDR3 reads CASSSTTDNEQFF. Here the CDR3 DNA reads TGTGCCAGCAGCTCTACGACCGACAATGAGCAGTTCTTC. The V and J genes are TRBV7-9 and TRBJ2-1; D gene uncertain. CDR1 is SEHNR, CDR2 FQNEAQ, per germline (reference sequence). The CDR3 sequence is 13 residues long. V was clipped by 4 bases and J by 5 bases, with 9 bases between them.

This clonotype was counted a few times. The V gene is TRBV27, the J gene TRBJ2-7, with 11 bases fitting TRBD2. Per germline, CDR1 MNHEY and CDR2 SMNVEV (reference sequence). CDR3 size: 14 residues. Losses at the gene ends were 6 bases for V and 5 bases for J; bases not matched to a gene: 6. As DNA, the CDR3 is TGTGCCAGCAGCGCCGGGACTAGCGGCGACGAGCAGTACTTC. It is translated as CASSAGTSGDEQYF.

V usage is TRBV28 and J usage is TRBJ1-5; D unclear. Germline V gene lookup returns CDR1 MDHEN and CDR2 SYDVKM. The CDR3 loop spans 14 amino acids. The V gene lost 6 bases and the J gene lost 2 bases, with 11 bases spanning the gap. CDR3: CASRTPVGNQPQHF. CDR3 sequence (DNA): TGTGCCAGCAGGACCCCGGTGGGCAATCAGCCCCAGCATTTT.

The rearrangement joins TRBV5-1 to TRBJ1-1; 7 nucleotides align to TRBD1. The CDR3 loop spans 14 amino acids. Germline V CDR1 and CDR2: SGHRS, YFSETQ. V lost 4 bases and J lost 4; bases outside the gene matches: 7. CDR3 sequence (DNA): TGCGCCAGCAGCGAACGACAGGGCGGCACTGAAGCTTTCTTT. This encodes CASSERQGGTEAFF.

In its sample, this clonotype was seen a few times. This chain links TRBV10-1 with TRBJ2-5; possible D gene TRBD1, 6 bases. This CDR3 is built from 16 residues. Germline CDR1 WNHNN, CDR2 SYGVQD (reference sequence). V was pared by 0 bases and J by 1 base, with 12 bases between. The CDR3 DNA reads TGCGCCAGCAGTGAGTCGGGGACAAGTTTCCAAGAGACCCAGTACTTC. It specifies CASSESGTSFQETQYF.

This chain links TRBV5-1 with TRBJ1-2; D is perhaps TRBD1 (6 bases). The V end was cut by 8 bases, the J end by 8 bases, with 16 bases between. The germline gives CDR1 SGHRS, CDR2 YFSETQ. The CDR3 runs 12 residues. The CDR3: CASRSGEEGYTF. As DNA, the CDR3 is TGCGCCAGTCGATCAGGGGAGGAGGGCTACACCTTC.

DNA of the CDR3: TGCAGTGCTAGAAGAGGGAAGGGGCAAGAGACCCAGTACTTC. Its translation is CSARRGKGQETQYF. The chain couples TRBV20-1 to TRBJ2-5; either TRBD1 or TRBD2 may supply D (5 bases each). This CDR3 has 14 amino acids. The germline V and J ends were trimmed by 2 bases and 2 bases, with 12 bases remaining between them. The germline CDR1 and CDR2 sequences are DFQATT and SNEGSKA (reference sequence).

The chain joins TRBV4-2 to TRBJ2-3, with D unresolved. V was trimmed by 1 base and J by 1 base, leaving 9 bases between them. There are 15 residues in the CDR3. CDR1 and CDR2 (germline): LGHNA, YNFKEQ. The CDR3 sequence is CASSQGTDGTDTQYF. The CDR3, as DNA: TGTGCCAGCAGCCAAGGAACAGACGGCACAGATACGCAGTATTTT.

The chain carries TRBV5-8 and TRBJ2-5, with TRBD2 matching 7 bases. This CDR3 has 14 residues. V shed 0 bases and J 6 bases; nucleotides not matched to a gene: 5. The germline V gene has CDR1 SGHTS and CDR2 YDEGEE. CDR3 sequence reads: CASSLGLAVKTQYF. The CDR3 nucleotides are TGTGCCAGCAGCTTGGGACTAGCCGTAAAGACCCAGTACTTC.

The gene calls are TRBV12-5 and TRBJ1-1, with D possibly being TRBD1 (6 bases). The V end lost 3 bases, the J end lost 1 base, and 6 bases lay between the germline ends. The CDR3 loop spans 13 amino acids. Per germline, CDR1 LGHNT and CDR2 FRNRAP. CDR3 sequence reads: CASGLGGNTEAFF. Written as DNA, the CDR3 is TGTGCTAGTGGTTTAGGGGGGAACACTGAAGCTTTCTTT.

This chain uses TRBV2 with TRBJ2-7; D unclear. Trimming pared 1 base from V and 1 base from J, leaving 11 bases between. This CDR3 region has 15 residues. The germline V gene has CDR1 SNHLY and CDR2 FYNNEI. This CDR3 is CASSEEDGGSYEQYF. CDR3 nucleotides: TGTGCCAGCAGTGAAGAGGACGGCGGATCCTACGAGCAGTACTTC.

The chain recombines TRBV4-1 with TRBJ2-7; TRBD2 might be the D (6 bases). The CDR3 spans 15 residues. Trimming left V 1 base short and J 0 bases short, with 10 bases between. The germline V gene encodes CDR1 MGHRA and CDR2 YSYEKL. The CDR3 DNA is TGCGCCAGCAGCCAAGGGGACGGGAGCTCCTACGAGCAGTACTTC. This sequence encodes CASSQGDGSSYEQYF.

This clonotype was seen a handful of times. V gene TRBV12-3 or TRBV12-4 combines with J gene TRBJ2-1; 12 positions agree with TRBD2. V gave up 3 bases and J gave up 7 bases; unmatched junction bases: 13. The CDR3 length is 18 residues. The DNA of the CDR3 is TGTGCCAGCAGTTTTTTTTTCGGCGCGGGACTAGCGGGTAATGAGCAGTTCTTC. This gives the protein CASSFFFGAGLAGNEQFF.

There are a few counts of this clonotype. V gene TRBV13 combines with J gene TRBJ2-7; no reliable D call. Deletions cut 4 bases from V and 4 bases from J, with 14 bases between. Per germline, CDR1 PRHDT and CDR2 FYEKMQ (reference sequence). The CDR3 runs 14 residues. CDR3 coding DNA: TGTGCCAGCAGCTCCCGGACGGAGATGTACGAGCAGTACTTC. It specifies CASSSRTEMYEQYF.

This clonotype turned up a few times. J is TRBJ2-5 and V is TRBV28; D remains unclear. The germline V gene has CDR1 MDHEN and CDR2 SYDVKM. Trimming cost V 5 bases and J 5 bases, with 12 bases left between them. The CDR3 is made up of 13 amino acids. For the CDR3, the DNA is TGTGCCAGCAGTCCAGACCAACGGGAGACCCAGTACTTC. This gives the protein CASSPDQRETQYF.

The V call is TRBV4-2, the J call TRBJ2-1; D may be TRBD1 or TRBD2 (5 bases each). V lost 1 base and J lost 0, with 10 bases in between. CDR1 is LGHNA and CDR2 is YNFKEQ in the germline V gene. This CDR3 spans 16 amino acids. DNA of the CDR3: TGTGCCAGCAGCCAAGCCGGGACCAACTCCTACAATGAGCAGTTCTTC. Encoded protein: CASSQAGTNSYNEQFF.

This clonotype was detected a few times. The chain carries TRBV4-1 and TRBJ1-2, with 7 bases identical to TRBD1. This CDR3 is built from 15 residues. Trimming took 1 base from V and 7 from J; bases not matched to a gene: 9. Germline V gene lookup returns CDR1 MGHRA and CDR2 YSYEKL. CDR3 sequence: CASSQGTGLTFGYTF. The CDR3 DNA sequence: TGCGCCAGCAGCCAAGGGACAGGCCTCACCTTTGGCTACACCTTC.

This clonotype was observed a handful of times. The chain recombines TRBV21-1 with TRBJ2-5; the table's D gene call, TRBD1, was not cross checked with the DNA. TRBV21-1 is reported as a pseudogene. This CDR3 comprises 19 residues. CDR3 bases: TGTGCCAGCAGCAAAGAACGGGATGAGGGACAGATGTACCAAGAGACCCAGTACTTC. Its protein is CASSKERDEGQMYQETQYF.

The chain carries TRBV20-1 and TRBJ1-6; TRBD1 matches at 10 bases. CDR1 and CDR2 (germline): DFQATT, SNEGSKA (reference sequence). Trimming removed 0 bases from V and 8 bases from J; junction bases left unmatched: 4. This CDR3 region has 15 residues. The CDR3 DNA reads as TGCAGTGCTAGAGATGGGACAGGGGCTTATTCACCCCTCCACTTT. This encodes CSARDGTGAYSPLHF.

The chain uses TRBV15 and TRBJ1-2, with D uncertain. V was shortened by 0 bases and J by 6 bases, with 11 bases between the two germline ends. Looked up from germline, CDR1 is LNHNV and CDR2 is YYDKDF (reference sequence). This CDR3 has 14 amino acids. The CDR3 sequence: CATSRDLTDDGYTF. In DNA form, the CDR3 reads TGTGCCACCAGCAGAGATCTAACGGACGATGGCTACACCTTC.

This clonotype occurred a few times. Here the CDR3 DNA reads TGTGCCAGCAGCCGCCCAGGGGGCAATGACGAGCAGTACTTC. Translating gives CASSRPGGNDEQYF. The gene calls are TRBV7-2 and TRBJ2-7, with 8 positions matching TRBD1. The V segment lost 5 bases and the J segment 5 bases; nucleotides outside the gene matches: 8. The V gene's germline CDR1 is SGHTA and CDR2 FQGNSA. The CDR3 is 14 amino acids.

The chain recombines TRBV7-6 with TRBJ2-7; 11 nucleotides match TRBD2. J was trimmed by 2 bases and V by 5 bases; bases with no gene match: 5. This CDR3 contains 15 residues. Germline CDR1 SGHVS, CDR2 FNYEAQ. The CDR3 nucleotides read TGTGCCAGCAGCGCCCGACTAGCGGGACCCTACGAGCAGTACTTC. Protein product: CASSARLAGPYEQYF.

The chain combines TRBV20-1 with TRBJ2-5, with 7 bases fitting TRBD2. The germline V gene has CDR1 DFQATT and CDR2 SNEGSKA (reference sequence). The trim removed 6 bases at V and 11 bases at J, leaving 15 bases unmatched. The length of the CDR3 is 13 residues. The CDR3 DNA reads as TGCAGTGCGAGGGAAGCTGCGGCGGGGGAGCAGTACTTC. Translated, it gives CSAREAAAGEQYF.

Only one count was recorded for this clonotype. V gene TRBV27 combines with J gene TRBJ2-3; 8 positions match TRBD2. Germline CDR1 MNHEY, CDR2 SMNVEV (reference sequence). V lost 6 bases and J lost 10; bases outside the gene matches: 12. There are 14 residues in the CDR3. CDR3 protein: CASRTSGKQGAQYF. In DNA form, the CDR3 reads TGTGCCAGCAGAACTAGCGGAAAGCAGGGCGCGCAGTATTTT.

The chain recombines TRBV4-1 with TRBJ2-7, with D tentatively TRBD1 (6 bases). The CDR3 extends over 15 amino acids. The germline V and J ends were trimmed by 1 base and 3 bases, with 13 bases remaining between them. The germline gives CDR1 MGHRA, CDR2 YSYEKL. CDR3 protein: CASSQADRTVYEQYF. The CDR3 coding sequence is TGCGCCAGCAGCCAAGCGGATAGGACAGTCTACGAGCAGTACTTC.

The genes are TRBV29-1 and TRBJ2-7; 9 nucleotides agree with TRBD1. The trim removed 0 bases at V and 7 bases at J, leaving 13 bases unmatched. This CDR3 is built from 16 residues. Per germline, CDR1 SQVTM and CDR2 ANQGSEA. The CDR3 bases are TGCAGCGTTGAAGACACCGGGACAGGGTCTACGGGTGAGCAGTACTTC. This encodes CSVEDTGTGSTGEQYF.

The rearrangement joins TRBV29-1 to TRBJ2-3; D unclear. Per the germline V gene, CDR1 is SQVTM and CDR2 is ANQGSEA. The V gene lost 6 bases and the J gene lost 0 bases, with 19 bases spanning the gap. The CDR3 runs to 16 residues. CDR3 residues: CSVFEKRRYSTDTQYF. CDR3 nucleotides: TGCAGCGTCTTCGAGAAAAGGAGATATAGCACAGATACGCAGTATTTT.

This clonotype was counted a few times. The CDR3 coding sequence is TGTGCCAGCAGCCAACCAGGGGCCAACTATGGCTACACCTTC. Amino acid sequence: CASSQPGANYGYTF. This sequence joins TRBV3-1 and TRBJ1-2; D perhaps matches TRBD1 (6 bases). The CDR3 loop spans 14 amino acids. In germline, CDR1 is LGHDT, CDR2 YNNKEL (reference sequence). The V gene lost 2 bases and the J gene lost 2 bases, with 9 bases spanning the gap.